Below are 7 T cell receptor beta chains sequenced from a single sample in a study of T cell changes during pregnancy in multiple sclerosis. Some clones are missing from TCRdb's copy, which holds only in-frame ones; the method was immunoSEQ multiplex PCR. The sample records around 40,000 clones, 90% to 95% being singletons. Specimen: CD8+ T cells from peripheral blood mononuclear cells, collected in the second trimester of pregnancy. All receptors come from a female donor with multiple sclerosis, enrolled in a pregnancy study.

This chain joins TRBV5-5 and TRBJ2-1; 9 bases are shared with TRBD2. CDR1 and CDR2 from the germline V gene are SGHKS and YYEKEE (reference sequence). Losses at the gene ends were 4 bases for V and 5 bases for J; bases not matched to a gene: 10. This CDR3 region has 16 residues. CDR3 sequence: CASSAAGLAGNNEQFF. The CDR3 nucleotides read TGTGCCAGCAGCGCGGCAGGCCTAGCGGGGAACAATGAGCAGTTCTTC.

The CDR3 here is CASSSLSPSSYNEQFF. The CDR3 DNA sequence: TGTGCCAGCAGTTCCCTCTCCCCGAGCTCCTACAATGAGCAGTTCTTC. The chain couples TRBV7-9 to TRBJ2-1, with D hard to call. From germline, CDR1 is SEHNR and CDR2 FQNEAQ (reference sequence). V was pared by 6 bases and J by 0 bases, with 15 bases between. The CDR3 spans 16 residues.

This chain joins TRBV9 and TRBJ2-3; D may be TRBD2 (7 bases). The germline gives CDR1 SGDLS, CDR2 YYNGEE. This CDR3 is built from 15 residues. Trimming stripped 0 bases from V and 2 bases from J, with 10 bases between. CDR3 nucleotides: TGTGCCAGCAGCGTAGTTGCGGGGGCCACAGATACGCAGTATTTT. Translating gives CASSVVAGATDTQYF.

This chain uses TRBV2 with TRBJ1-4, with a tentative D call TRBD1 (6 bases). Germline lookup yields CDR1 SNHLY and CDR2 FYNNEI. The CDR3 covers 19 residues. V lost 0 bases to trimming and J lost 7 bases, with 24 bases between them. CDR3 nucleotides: TGTGCCAGCAGTGAAGCGCAGGGGCTTACTGAAACCACCCGTGAAAAACTGTTTTTT. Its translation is CASSEAQGLTETTREKLFF.

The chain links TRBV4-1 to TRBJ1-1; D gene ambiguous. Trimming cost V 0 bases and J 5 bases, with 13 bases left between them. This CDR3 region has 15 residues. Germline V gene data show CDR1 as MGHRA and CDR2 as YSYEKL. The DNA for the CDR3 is TGCGCCAGCAGCCAAGACGCGGGCAGACCGACTGAAGCTTTCTTT. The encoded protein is CASSQDAGRPTEAFF.

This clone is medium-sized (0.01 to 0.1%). CDR3 loop: CASSWTLPYEQYF. The CDR3 DNA follows: TGTGCCAGCAGTTGGACTCTCCCCTACGAGCAGTACTTC. This sequence joins TRBV2 and TRBJ2-7; possible D gene TRBD2, 5 bases. Germline V gene data show CDR1 as SNHLY and CDR2 as FYNNEI. Trimming cost V 5 bases and J 2 bases, with 10 bases left between them. The CDR3 has 13 residues.

CDR3 region: CASSLGLAGTTGETQYF. CDR3 nucleotides: TGTGCCAGCAGCTTGGGACTAGCGGGTACTACCGGAGAGACCCAGTACTTC. The chain joins TRBV5-6 to TRBJ2-5, with 10 bases matching TRBD2. The J segment lost 4 bases and the V segment lost 0 bases, leaving 9 bases of the junction unmatched. The CDR3 totals 17 residues. Germline CDR1 SGHDT, CDR2 YYEEEE. Based on the CDR3 plus reference TRBV5-6 and TRBJ2-5, the full variable domain is DAGVTQSPTHLIKTRGQQVTLRCSPKSGHDTVSWYQQALGQGPQFIFQYYEEEERQRGNFPDRFSGHQFPNYSSELNVNALLLGDSALYLCASSLGLAGTTGETQYFGPGTRLLVL.